This T cell receptor (beta chain) was recovered during a study of blood T cell repertoires in COVID-19. The study drew participants aged about 18 to 89 years from 24 US areas. Grouping used clinical history reported by participants in a survey and questionnaire. Authors' processing steps: For nucleated cells, counts were estimated from reference gene primer amplification. Assay used: immunoSEQ multiplex PCR; TCRdb lists only in-frame clones, some missing. V, J and clone size reflect that table, while D and trimming were determined from the DNA. The sample consists of 150,000 to 200,000 clones, 70% to 90% of them appearing once. In the case of this clone: The sample has other DNA sequences that encode this CDR3 too.

This clonotype originated in a man aged 35-49 years who had recovered from COVID-19. The sample comprised PBMCs or T cells enriched from blood (not recorded which).

The CDR3 DNA reads TGTGCCAGCAGCGTAGGCGGCTCCTACAATGAGCAGTTCTTC. It specifies CASSVGGSYNEQFF. The gene calls are TRBV9 and TRBJ2-1, with D uncertain. CDR3 length equals 14 residues. Germline assignment: CDR1 SGDLS and CDR2 YYNGEE. V was clipped by 0 bases and J by 0 bases, with 4 bases between them.